This entry lists 3 T cell receptor beta chains sequenced from one sample in a study of Graves' ophthalmopathy and Graves' hyperthyroidism. The study amplified TCR beta CDR3 regions using RNA transcripts. A first-round RT-PCR used HTBI primers, followed by a second-round multiplex PCR. TCRdb fed the multiplex PCR reads into MiXCR, producing one record per CDR3 protein. The repertoire includes 300,000 to 450,000 distinct CDR3 sequences, approximately 17% of them detected once, and 2% to 2.5% sits in the top ten. The sequenced sample was peripheral blood. All receptors derive from an adult woman with stable Graves' hyperthyroidism.

DNA for the CDR3: TGTGCCAGCCGGGACAGGGGATTCCACGAGCAGTACTTC. Its protein product is CASRDRGFHEQYF. The rearrangement joins TRBV19 to TRBJ2-7; 10 bases map to TRBD1. CDR1 is LNHDA and CDR2 is SQIVND in the germline V gene (reference sequence). CDR3 length: 13 amino acids. Losses at the gene ends were 9 bases for V and 5 bases for J; bases not matched to a gene: 7. The variable domain in full, completed from reference TRBV19 and TRBJ2-7, reads DGGITQSPKYLFRKEGQNVTLSCEQNLNHDAMYWYRQDPGQGLRLIYYSQIVNDFQKGDIAEGYSVSREKKESFPLTVTSAQKNPTAFYLCASRDRGFHEQYFGPGTRLTVT.

The table lists this clonotype with many counts. J is TRBJ2-7 and V is TRBV4-2, with 13 nucleotides matching TRBD2. Germline V CDR1 and CDR2: LGHNA, YNFKEQ. J gave up 6 bases and V 3 bases, and 11 bases lay outside the gene matches. The CDR3 is 17 amino acids. This CDR3 is CASSHSGTSGIRIEQYF. In DNA form, the CDR3 reads TGTGCCAGCAGCCACTCCGGGACTAGCGGGATTCGGATCGAGCAGTACTTC.

This clonotype was detected many times. V gene TRBV6-5 combines with J gene TRBJ1-1; weak D call: TRBD1 (6 bases). Germline assignment: CDR1 MNHEY and CDR2 SVGAGI. This CDR3 is built from 13 residues. V shed 10 bases and J shed 1 base, with 13 bases lying between them. This CDR3 is CATPRGANTEAFF. The CDR3 DNA reads TGTGCCACCCCAAGGGGGGCGAACACTGAAGCTTTCTTT.